These T cell receptor beta chains were read from a single sample in a study of Tregs in tolerant kidney transplant recipients. Clones were read by immunoSEQ multiplex PCR, and TCRdb kept only the in-frame ones, dropping some. This sample carries 200,000 to 300,000 clones, roughly 84% of them seen once, and the ten largest clones take 0.55% to 0.65%. The sample taken for sequencing was CD4+ T cells from blood. The receptors originated from a human donor in good health. CDR3s include the opening cysteine and the closing phenylalanine or tryptophan. The D gene is left open where the match is weak. Clone size is stated in some rows and not others, as once, few, many or a class when expanded.

V	D	size	J	DNA	CDR3
TRBV7-3	-	-	TRBJ2-3	TGTGCCAGCAGCTTAGGGGGCACAGATACGCAGTATTTT	CASSLGGTDTQYF
TRBV10-2	TRBD2	-	TRBJ2-5	TGCGCCAGCAGTGAGTCCGGGACTAGCGCCGAGACCCAGTACTTC	CASSESGTSAETQYF
TRBV6-1	-	-	TRBJ1-2	TGTGCCAGCAGTGAAATTTATAGTGGGGGTGCAATCTATGGCTACACCTTC	CASSEIYSGGAIYGYTF
TRBV6-5	-	-	TRBJ1-3	TGTGCCAGCAGTAAGACTCTTTCTGGAAACACCATATATTTT	CASSKTLSGNTIYF
TRBV20-1	-	-	TRBJ1-6	TGCAGTGCTAGTAGGGATTCACCCCTCCACTTT	CSASRDSPLHF
TRBV29-1	-	once	TRBJ2-6	TGCAGCGTTCGAGCTCAGGGGTGGGGGGCCAACGTCCTGACTTTC	CSVRAQGWGANVLTF
TRBV19	TRBD2	-	TRBJ2-3	TGTGCCAGTAGTTCGTCAGCGGGGGGTGCAGATACGCAGTATTTT	CASSSSAGGADTQYF
TRBV9	TRBD1	-	TRBJ1-5	TGTGCCAGCAGCACCGGACAGGGGAATAGCAATCAGCCCCAGCATTTT	CASSTGQGNSNQPQHF
TRBV29-1	TRBD1	once	TRBJ1-2	TGCAGCGAGAACAGGGGCGGCTATGGCTACACCTTC	CSENRGGYGYTF
TRBV5-5	TRBD1	-	TRBJ1-2	TGTGCCAGCAGCTGGGGGGCGCCCCAGGGGGGCTATGGCTACACCTTC	CASSWGAPQGGYGYTF
TRBV18	-	-	TRBJ2-5	TGTGCCAGCTCACAAGACAGGGAGGGGACCCAGTACTTC	CASSQDREGTQYF